One sample yielded the 8 T cell receptor beta chains listed below, sequenced in a study of blood T cell repertoires in COVID-19 (dated by TCRdb to the early 2020s). The library came from the immunoSEQ multiplex PCR assay. The clones in this table, taken by TCRdb from immuneACCESS, are in-frame only. Not every clone is retained; where verified, under half of the shortfall comes from an unresolved V gene, and the cause of the rest is unknown. This sample gives 200,000 to 250,000 clones in total; over 75% of them show up just once. Of the sample, 2% to 2.5% falls within the top ten clones. Material for sequencing was peripheral blood. These receptors all stem from a woman aged 35 to 49 who had recovered from COVID-19.

The chain employs TRBV5-4 and TRBJ2-5; 7 nucleotides match TRBD1. Germline-derived CDR1 and CDR2 are SGHNT and YYREEE (reference sequence). Germline trimming cut 2 bases from V and 5 bases from J; bases unmatched to any gene: 6. CDR3 size: 14 residues. CDR3: CASSLGDRTETQYF. The CDR3, as DNA: TGTGCCAGCAGCTTAGGGGACAGAACGGAGACCCAGTACTTC.

DNA of the CDR3: TGTGCCAGCAGTTTGGGGACAGGCTCCAATCAGCCCCAGCATTTT. This encodes CASSLGTGSNQPQHF. The chain uses TRBV27 and TRBJ1-5; TRBD1 aligns across 8 bases. V lost 3 bases and J lost 3; bases outside the gene matches: 4. CDR1 MNHEY and CDR2 SMNVEV come from the germline V gene (reference sequence). The CDR3 loop spans 15 amino acids.

A single count supports this clone. The genes are TRBV24-1 and TRBJ2-5; 7 positions agree with TRBD1. The V gene's germline CDR1 is KGHDR and CDR2 SFDVKD. V was clipped by 4 bases and J by 4 bases; unmatched bases: 5. This CDR3 is 14 amino acids long. CDR3 coding DNA: TGTGCCACCAGTGACTCACAGGGGCCAGAGACCCAGTACTTC. Encoded protein: CATSDSQGPETQYF.

The rearrangement links TRBV6-5 to TRBJ2-1; maybe TRBD2 (6 bases). Germline V lookup: CDR1 MNHEY, CDR2 SVGAGI. V was trimmed by 2 bases and J by 3 bases, leaving 11 bases between them. The CDR3 consists of 15 residues. The CDR3 DNA follows: TGTGCCAGCAGTTACAGAACGACTAGCTACAATGAGCAGTTCTTC. Translation gives CASSYRTTSYNEQFF.

The rearrangement joins TRBV5-4 to TRBJ1-2, with no clear D. The CDR3 is made up of 14 amino acids. Germline CDR1 SGHNT, CDR2 YYREEE (reference sequence). V gave up 4 bases and J gave up 8 bases, with 18 bases separating them. CDR3: CASSTVLKAGGYTF. In DNA, the CDR3 is TGTGCCAGCAGCACGGTGCTTAAAGCGGGAGGCTACACCTTC.

This clone was detected a few times. The chain employs TRBV6-2 or TRBV6-3 and TRBJ2-3; 9 nucleotides match TRBD2. This CDR3 spans 14 amino acids. The junction had 2 bases not matched to a gene; V was cut back by 6 bases and J by 1 base. Germline loops: CDR1 MNHEY, CDR2 SVGEGT. CDR3 in amino acids: CASRPSGGTDTQYF. The CDR3 nucleotides are TGTGCCAGCAGACCTAGCGGGGGCACAGATACGCAGTATTTT.

The chain recombines TRBV15 with TRBJ1-2; 8 bases fit TRBD1. Germline V CDR1 and CDR2: LNHNV, YYDKDF (reference sequence). V was pared by 1 base and J by 4 bases, with 8 bases of the junction left unmatched. This CDR3 has 16 amino acids. For the CDR3, the DNA is TGTGCCACCAGCAGAGCCTCCGGGACAGGAGTCTATGGCTACACCTTC. It translates to CATSRASGTGVYGYTF.

J is TRBJ1-2 and V is TRBV12-5, with 7 bases identical to TRBD1. This CDR3 has 13 amino acids. The V and J ends lost 0 bases and 11 bases, in that order; junction bases with no gene match: 6. Germline CDR1 LGHNT, CDR2 FRNRAP. CDR3 region: CASGLVGQGVYTF. The CDR3 DNA reads as TGTGCTAGTGGTTTGGTAGGGCAGGGGGTTTACACCTTC.